This T cell receptor beta chain was found in a study of monozygotic twins with inflammatory bowel disease. Findings and limits, study-wide: Immunosuppressive treatments were not uniform, and this may have added variability to patient repertoires.

Germline V gene data show CDR1 as SEHNR and CDR2 as FQNEAQ (reference sequence). The CDR3 runs 11 residues. About this clonotype: Its antigen is not known.

Template switching appended UMIs that held a 6-nucleotide sample barcode. Reprocessing the 5' RACE reads, TCRdb reports a single entry for every CDR3 protein and omits DNA. Recorded for this sample: around 190,000 distinct CDR3 sequences. The gene calls are TRBV7-9 and TRBJ2-5. Sequenced input: blood. The receptor was derived from a human donor with ulcerative colitis or Crohn's disease, or a healthy co-twin of an affected twin (not recorded which). Here the CDR3 reads CASSGEETQYF.